The clone carrying this T cell receptor (beta chain) was observed a few times. What it recognizes is unknown. The data were obtained in a study of T cell repertoires in cytomegalovirus infection. TCRdb redid the calling of the reads with MiXCR, one entry per CDR3 protein. The repertoire holds about 100,000 distinct CDR3 sequences, with about a quarter as singletons. CDR3 length equals 11 residues. Trimming shortened V by 6 bases and J by 8 bases, and 10 bases separated the two germline ends. Findings and limits, study-wide: The ex vivo response showed dominance by HLA-C-restricted CMV-specific TCR beta clonotypes.

The chain uses TRBV12-3 or TRBV12-4 and TRBJ1-2, with D unclear. The clonotype was recovered from a human donor in good health (CMV status not recorded). Some clones in this sample may be carry-over from other donors' samples. Sample: CD8+ T cells from PBMCs. The CDR3 here is CASRKVAGYTF. The CDR3 nucleotides read TGTGCCAGCAGGAAAGTAGCCGGCTACACCTTC.